This T cell receptor beta chain was observed in a study of Graves' ophthalmopathy and Graves' hyperthyroidism. Study-wide results and caveats: The 13-signature model separated ophthalmopathy from stable hyperthyroidism at roughly 88% sensitivity and roughly 83% specificity. Clonotypes were expanded in thyroid at above 0.001 frequency, and most also appeared in blood.

This clonotype has a count of ten or more. The antigen is unknown. Transcripts of RNA were the source for amplifying TCR beta CDR3 regions. HTBI primers served in a first-round RT-PCR, which a second-round multiplex PCR followed. TCRdb used MiXCR to reprocess the multiplex PCR reads, holding one entry per CDR3 protein. The sample consists of about 600,000 distinct CDR3 sequences, under 40% of them appearing once. Germline V gives CDR1 LNHDA, CDR2 SQIVND (reference sequence). Trimming stripped 7 bases from V and 3 bases from J, with 13 bases between. This CDR3 comprises 14 residues. Patients newly diagnosed with hyperthyroidism, under 2 months' duration, were aged 18 to 65, the study reports.

The chain uses TRBV19 and TRBJ1-5; maybe TRBD1 (6 bases). Material: peripheral blood or thyroid tissue (not recorded which). The receptor was isolated from an adult man with Graves' hyperthyroidism. The CDR3 is CASKGGGSNQPQHF. CDR3 DNA sequence: TGTGCCAGTAAGGGAGGGGGATCCAATCAGCCCCAGCATTTT.